The 23 T cell receptor beta chains given below trace back to one sample, sequenced in a study of cytomegalovirus exposure and HLA in healthy donors. Primers included in the PCR were 60 Vbeta and 13 Jbeta primers. Here immunoSEQ multiplex PCR was the method, and the copy in TCRdb shows in-frame clones only, minus some. The table has about 50,000 clones, roughly 73% seen once. The sample consisted of PBMCs. The receptors here all came from a woman between 40 and 55 years old in good health and CMV-seropositive.

V usage is TRBV7-9 and J usage is TRBJ2-5; perhaps TRBD2 as D (6 bases). This CDR3 is built from 15 residues. The V gene's germline CDR1 is SEHNR and CDR2 FQNEAQ (reference sequence). V gave up 4 bases and J gave up 2 bases, with 14 bases separating them. This chain's CDR3 is CASSSDSGGQETQYF. The CDR3 DNA reads as TGTGCCAGCAGCTCCGACTCCGGGGGTCAAGAGACCCAGTACTTC.

The chain is built from TRBV9 and TRBJ1-1; D gene uncertain. The CDR3 is made up of 13 amino acids. The germline V gene encodes CDR1 SGDLS and CDR2 YYNGEE. V lost 3 bases, J lost 0 bases, and 6 bases lay in between. CDR3 sequence: CASSAKMNTEAFF. The CDR3 DNA follows: TGTGCCAGCAGCGCTAAGATGAACACTGAAGCTTTCTTT. Based on the CDR3 plus reference TRBV9 and TRBJ1-1, the full variable domain is DSGVTQTPKHLITATGQRVTLRCSPRSGDLSVYWYQQSLDQGLQFLIQYYNGEERAKGNILERFSAQQFPDLHSELNLSSLELGDSALYFCASSAKMNTEAFFGQGTRLTVV.

The chain is built from TRBV2 and TRBJ1-2, with D perhaps matching TRBD1 (6 bases). Looked up from germline, CDR1 is SNHLY and CDR2 is FYNNEI. CDR3 size: 13 residues. The germline V and J ends were trimmed by 3 bases and 7 bases, with 12 bases remaining between them. CDR3 loop: CASSEQGLGGYTF. In nucleotides, the CDR3 is TGTGCCAGCAGTGAGCAGGGGCTTGGTGGCTACACCTTC.

The chain employs TRBV5-1 and TRBJ2-7; 8 nucleotides agree with TRBD2. This CDR3 contains 14 residues. Germline assignment: CDR1 SGHRS and CDR2 YFSETQ. The junction had 8 bases not matched to a gene; V was cut back by 3 bases and J by 6 bases. The CDR3 nucleotides are TGCGCCAGCAGCTCGGCGGGGGGTCCGAGCGAGCAGTACTTC. Encoded protein: CASSSAGGPSEQYF.

The V and J genes are TRBV28 and TRBJ1-1; possibly TRBD1 for D (5 bases). The V and J ends lost 6 bases and 0 bases respectively, with 11 bases between them. The length of the CDR3 is 14 residues. Germline-derived CDR1 and CDR2 are MDHEN and SYDVKM. This CDR3 is CASRRQSLNTEAFF. In DNA form, the CDR3 reads TGTGCCAGCAGGCGACAGAGCCTGAACACTGAAGCTTTCTTT.

The CDR3 region is CASSRARGAGELFF. DNA of the CDR3: TGTGCCAGCAGCCGAGCGCGGGGGGCCGGGGAGCTGTTTTTT. J is TRBJ2-2 and V is TRBV27; 8 nucleotides agree with TRBD2. Germline loops: CDR1 MNHEY, CDR2 SMNVEV (reference sequence). V shed 6 bases, J shed 6 bases, and the junction held 6 bases outside the gene matches. This CDR3 spans 14 amino acids.

This clone was recorded a few times. CDR3 sequence (DNA): TGCGCCAGCAGTTACAGGACAGGCACTGAAGCTTTCTTT. The encoded protein is CASSYRTGTEAFF. The chain is built from TRBV10-2 and TRBJ1-1; 7 nucleotides agree with TRBD1. V lost 5 bases to trimming and J lost 4 bases; unmatched junction nucleotides: 4. Germline lookup yields CDR1 WSHSY and CDR2 SAAADI. This CDR3 is 13 amino acids long.

V is TRBV7-8 and J is TRBJ2-1, with 8 nucleotides matching TRBD2. The germline V gene encodes CDR1 SGHVS and CDR2 FQNEAQ. This CDR3 is built from 12 residues. With 4 bases clipped from V and 10 bases from J, the junction kept 3 bases outside the gene matches. CDR3: CASSSTSGEQFF. The DNA of the CDR3 is TGTGCCAGCAGCTCTACTAGCGGCGAGCAGTTCTTC.

The V gene is TRBV4-3, the J gene TRBJ1-3, with 7 bases fitting TRBD1. With 0 bases clipped from V and 4 bases from J, the junction kept 3 bases outside the gene matches. The CDR3 is made up of 15 amino acids. Germline V lookup: CDR1 LGHNA, CDR2 YSLEER. This CDR3 reads CASSQDQDRGNTIYF. The CDR3 DNA reads TGCGCCAGCAGCCAAGATCAGGACAGGGGAAACACCATATATTTT.

The V call is TRBV29-1, the J call TRBJ1-2; 12 bases are shared with TRBD1. V dropped 3 bases and J dropped 8; count of bases not matched to a gene: 7. Germline V CDR1 and CDR2: SQVTM, ANQGSEA. The CDR3 is 14 residues long. CDR3 DNA sequence: TGCAGCGTTGACAAGGGACAGGGGGCGAAAGGCTACACCTTC. It translates to CSVDKGQGAKGYTF.

This clone was picked up one time. This chain uses TRBV29-1 with TRBJ1-2, with D unclear. The length of the CDR3 is 11 residues. V dropped 5 bases and J dropped 7 bases, with 11 bases sitting between them. From germline, CDR1 is SQVTM and CDR2 ANQGSEA. DNA for the CDR3: TGCAGCGTTTTCGCGGGCTCTGGCTACACCTTC. It encodes CSVFAGSGYTF.

The chain recombines TRBV7-9 with TRBJ1-2; the D is unclear. V was trimmed by 1 base and J by 6 bases, leaving 6 bases between them. The germline CDR1 and CDR2 sequences are SEHNR and FQNEAQ (reference sequence). The CDR3 consists of 12 residues. Here the CDR3 DNA reads TGTGCCAGCAGCTTAGACGGGAATGGCTACACCTTC. As protein: CASSLDGNGYTF.

The CDR3 sequence: CASTGQSIEAFF. In DNA, the CDR3 is TGTGCCAGCACGGGACAGTCGATTGAAGCTTTCTTT. V usage is TRBV28 and J usage is TRBJ1-1, with TRBD1 matching 7 bases. CDR1 and CDR2 (germline): MDHEN, SYDVKM. The CDR3 sequence is 12 residues long. V lost 7 bases to trimming and J lost 7 bases; unmatched junction nucleotides: 6.

The chain carries TRBV5-1 and TRBJ2-1; D is perhaps TRBD2 (5 bases). The V end lost 4 bases, the J end lost 3 bases, and 11 bases lay between the germline ends. This CDR3 contains 14 residues. Looked up from germline, CDR1 is SGHRS and CDR2 is YFSETQ. In DNA form, the CDR3 reads TGCGCCAGCAGCAACAACCGGGACTACAATGAGCAGTTCTTC. This sequence encodes CASSNNRDYNEQFF.

The rearrangement links TRBV5-6 to TRBJ1-4; 9 positions agree with TRBD1. There are 16 residues in the CDR3. The J segment lost 2 bases and the V segment lost 0 bases, leaving 2 bases of the junction unmatched. CDR1 is SGHDT and CDR2 is YYEEEE in the germline V gene. DNA for the CDR3: TGTGCCAGCAGCTTGGGACAGGGGGGCACTAATGAAAAACTGTTTTTT. Protein: CASSLGQGGTNEKLFF. The entire variable domain, with the rest obtained from reference TRBV5-6 and TRBJ1-4, is as follows: DAGVTQSPTHLIKTRGQQVTLRCSPKSGHDTVSWYQQALGQGPQFIFQYYEEEERQRGNFPDRFSGHQFPNYSSELNVNALLLGDSALYLCASSLGQGGTNEKLFFGSGTQLSVL.

This chain links TRBV10-2 with TRBJ2-3, with D possibly matching TRBD2 (6 bases). The CDR3 runs to 15 residues. Germline CDR1 reads WSHSY; CDR2 reads SAAADI. With 8 bases removed from V and 4 bases from J, the gap between germline ends came to 19 bases. DNA of the CDR3: TGCGCCAGCCGGGAGCAGGGTGGTGTTCCAGATACGCAGTATTTT. Translating gives CASREQGGVPDTQYF.

The chain has TRBV5-1 and TRBJ1-4; 8 positions match TRBD1. Trimming at V came to 4 bases and at J to 6 bases, leaving 8 bases not matched to a gene. Germline V CDR1 and CDR2: SGHRS, YFSETQ. The CDR3 has 15 residues. This CDR3 is CASSEDRVDDEKLFF. The CDR3 nucleotides are TGCGCCAGCAGCGAGGACAGGGTTGATGATGAAAAACTGTTTTTT. Full variable domain (outside the CDR3, taken from reference TRBV5-1 and TRBJ1-4): KAGVTQTPRYLIKTRGQQVTLSCSPISGHRSVSWYQQTPGQGLQFLFEYFSETQRNKGNFPGRFSGRQFSNSRSEMNVSTLELGDSALYLCASSEDRVDDEKLFFGSGTQLSVL.

This clone was recorded once. The chain recombines TRBV11-2 with TRBJ2-3; tentative D call: TRBD2 (6 bases). Germline assignment: CDR1 SGHAT and CDR2 FQNNGV. The CDR3 loop spans 15 amino acids. V was trimmed by 2 bases and J by 2 bases, leaving 11 bases between them. The CDR3 sequence: CASSLLGGFTDTQYF. The CDR3 DNA reads TGTGCCAGCAGCTTATTGGGGGGTTTCACAGATACGCAGTATTTT. The whole variable domain, filled in from reference TRBV11-2 and TRBJ2-3, reads EAGVAQSPRYKIIEKRQSVAFWCNPISGHATLYWYQQILGQGPKLLIQFQNNGVVDDSQLPKDRFSAERLKGVDSTLKIQPAKLEDSAVYLCASSLLGGFTDTQYFGPGTRLTVL.

Only a few counts were recorded for this clone. This chain links TRBV7-2 with TRBJ1-2; possibly TRBD1 for D (5 bases). Trimming took off 5 bases at V and 3 bases at J, with 10 bases between the two ends. In germline, CDR1 is SGHTA, CDR2 FQGNSA. The length of the CDR3 is 13 residues. The CDR3: CASSLRQHYGYTF. The CDR3 nucleotides read TGTGCCAGCAGCCTCCGACAGCACTATGGCTACACCTTC.

The rearrangement joins TRBV30 to TRBJ1-2; D unclear. The CDR3 contains 11 residues. Looked up from germline, CDR1 is GTSNPN and CDR2 is SVGIG (reference sequence). Trimming cost V 0 bases and J 4 bases, with 3 bases left between them. CDR3 in amino acids: CAWSVFYGYTF. The CDR3 DNA sequence: TGTGCCTGGAGTGTCTTCTATGGCTACACCTTC.

This chain links TRBV5-6 with TRBJ1-6; possibly TRBD1 for D (5 bases). The germline V and J ends were trimmed by 4 bases and 9 bases, with 17 bases remaining between them. Germline CDR1 and CDR2: SGHDT and YYEEEE. CDR3 length: 15 amino acids. Here the CDR3 DNA reads TGTGCCAGCAGCCTGTTGAGGTCAGGGATTTCACCCCTCCACTTT. Amino acid sequence: CASSLLRSGISPLHF.

The chain has TRBV7-2 and TRBJ2-3; 15 bases fit TRBD2. The CDR3 consists of 18 residues. Germline loops: CDR1 SGHTA, CDR2 FQGNSA. The V gene end was trimmed by 3 bases and the J gene end by 1 base; junction bases not matched to a gene: 5. CDR3 nucleotide sequence: TGTGCCAGCAGCTTCCGGACTAGCGGGGGGGCAGGCACAGATACGCAGTATTTT. As protein: CASSFRTSGGAGTDTQYF. The complete variable domain, with remaining parts taken from reference TRBV7-2 and TRBJ2-3, reads GAGVSQSPSNKVTEKGKDVELRCDPISGHTALYWYRQSLGQGLEFLIYFQGNSAPDKSGLPSDRFSAERTGGSVSTLTIQRTQQEDSAVYLCASSFRTSGGAGTDTQYFGPGTRLTVL.

The chain recombines TRBV7-9 with TRBJ2-5, with a possible D match to TRBD2 (6 bases). In germline, CDR1 is SEHNR, CDR2 FQNEAQ (reference sequence). The CDR3 has 10 amino acids. Trimming removed 8 bases at V and 5 bases at J, with 6 bases between. The CDR3 sequence: CASGGETQYF. Written as DNA, the CDR3 is TGTGCCAGCGGGGGGGAGACCCAGTACTTC.